One sample yielded the 27 T cell receptor beta chains listed below, sequenced in a study of T cell responses to AZD1222 COVID-19 vaccine. Only in-frame clones appear in the TCRdb table, and some are missing; sequencing was by immunoSEQ multiplex PCR. The table has more than 150,000 clones, approximately 89% seen once; the top ten hold approximately 4.8%. The sequences come from peripheral blood, collected on day 0 of AZD1222 vaccination. These receptors were collected from an adult in good health.

Points on this clone: The junction differs from germline at one of its ends, possibly a read error. The chain joins TRBV6-1 to TRBJ2-1, with D perhaps TRBD1 (5 bases). The CDR3 is 14 residues long. Germline V gives CDR1 MNHNS, CDR2 SASEGT. CDR3 amino acids: CASSEELGARPPLF. The CDR3 DNA is TGTGCCAGCAGTGAAGAATTAGGGGCAAGGCCACCCCTCTTC.

The gene calls are TRBV18 and TRBJ2-5; D unresolved. The CDR3 sequence is 13 residues long. CDR1 KGHSH and CDR2 LQKENI come from the germline V gene. V was pared by 11 bases and J by 5 bases, with 18 bases between. CDR3 sequence: CALSFSHWETQYF. The CDR3 DNA reads as TGTGCCCTCTCGTTTTCCCATTGGGAGACCCAGTACTTC.

The chain carries TRBV11-3 and TRBJ2-2; D gene ambiguous. The germline V and J ends were trimmed by 2 bases and 5 bases, with 3 bases remaining between them. CDR1 is SGHNT, CDR2 YENEEA, per germline. The CDR3 contains 12 residues. The chain's CDR3 is CASSLWTGELFF. The CDR3 DNA follows: TGTGCCAGCAGCTTATGGACCGGGGAGCTGTTTTTT.

The rearrangement links TRBV20-1 to TRBJ1-1; D ambiguous. The CDR3 extends over 13 amino acids. V dropped 3 bases and J dropped 0 bases, with 8 bases sitting between them. Germline V gene sequence: CDR1 DFQATT, CDR2 SNEGSKA (reference sequence). The chain's CDR3 is CSASIQLNTEAFF. The CDR3 bases are TGCAGTGCTAGTATCCAACTGAACACTGAAGCTTTCTTT.

The genes are TRBV14 and TRBJ1-1, with a possible D match to TRBD1 (5 bases). CDR1 and CDR2 (germline): SGHDN, FVKESK. The CDR3 has 12 amino acids. V lost 4 bases to trimming and J lost 4 bases, with 7 bases between them. The CDR3 DNA reads as TGTGCCAGCAGCCGCAGGGTCACTGAAGCTTTCTTT. This gives the protein CASSRRVTEAFF.

The rearrangement links TRBV7-9 to TRBJ1-4, with unresolved D. Trimming shortened V by 2 bases and J by 8 bases, and 9 bases separated the two germline ends. This CDR3 region has 13 residues. Per germline, CDR1 SEHNR and CDR2 FQNEAQ (reference sequence). The chain's CDR3 is CASSLNVAEKLFF. CDR3 in DNA: TGTGCCAGCAGCTTAAATGTGGCGGAAAAACTGTTTTTT. Combining the CDR3 with reference TRBV7-9 and TRBJ1-4 gives the whole variable domain DTGVSQNPRHKITKRGQNVTFRCDPISEHNRLYWYRQTLGQGPEFLTYFQNEAQLEKSRLLSDRFSAERPKGSFSTLEIQRTEQGDSAMYLCASSLNVAEKLFFGSGTQLSVL.

A single count supports this clone. The chain links TRBV11-2 to TRBJ2-2; 8 bases agree with TRBD2. This CDR3 contains 16 residues. From germline, CDR1 is SGHAT and CDR2 FQNNGV. The V and J ends lost 2 bases and 5 bases, in that order; junction bases with no gene match: 7. The CDR3 loop reads CASSLLAGLFTGELFF. The CDR3 DNA reads TGTGCCAGCAGCTTATTAGCGGGACTGTTTACCGGGGAGCTGTTTTTT.

This sequence joins TRBV21-1 and TRBJ2-5; the DNA was not compared with TRBD2, the D call given in the table. TRBV21-1 is an annotated pseudogene. The CDR3 covers 14 residues. DNA for the CDR3: TGTGCCAGCTGTGAGCGGGAGGGCCAAGAGACCCAGTACTTC. It specifies CASCEREGQETQYF.

The chain couples TRBV3-1 (or the pseudogene TRBV3-2) to TRBJ2-3, with D maybe TRBD2 (5 bases). The CDR3 runs 18 residues. V dropped 5 bases and J dropped 3 bases, with 24 bases sitting between them. From germline, CDR1 is LGHDT and CDR2 YNNKEL (reference sequence). DNA of the CDR3: TGTGCCAGCAGCTTGCGATTGGGCGGAGGATTACAGACAGATACGCAGTATTTT. Translated, it gives CASSLRLGGGLQTDTQYF.

This rearrangement joins TRBV7-3 to TRBJ2-7; TRBD1 matches at 9 bases. Germline CDR1 is SGHTA and CDR2 is FQGTGA. The CDR3 sequence is 14 residues long. The J segment lost 6 bases and the V segment lost 5 bases, leaving 8 bases of the junction unmatched. CDR3 DNA: TGTGCCAGCAGCCTCTCGGACAGGGGCGGCGAGCAGTACTTC. Protein product: CASSLSDRGGEQYF.

The chain combines TRBV15 with TRBJ2-5; D is undetermined. CDR1 and CDR2 (germline): LNHNV, YYDKDF (reference sequence). Deletions cut 0 bases from V and 7 bases from J, with 12 bases between. This CDR3 is built from 14 residues. CDR3 protein: CATSRDKAAATQYF. CDR3 coding DNA: TGTGCCACCAGCAGAGATAAGGCCGCAGCGACCCAGTACTTC.

The chain joins TRBV28 to TRBJ1-1; a possible D gene is TRBD1 (6 bases). V gave up 11 bases and J gave up 0 bases, with 19 bases separating them. The CDR3 is 15 amino acids. CDR1 is MDHEN and CDR2 is SYDVKM in the germline V gene. CDR3 coding DNA: TGTGCCGGGGGCAGGGGCTGGGGGATGAACACTGAAGCTTTCTTT. Translating gives CAGGRGWGMNTEAFF. Full variable domain (remainder filled in from reference TRBV28 and TRBJ1-1): DVKVTQSSRYLVKRTGEKVFLECVQDMDHENMFWYRQDPGLGLRLIYFSYDVKMKEKGDIPEGYSVSREKKERFSLILESASTNQTSMYLCAGGRGWGMNTEAFFGQGTRLTVV.

V usage is TRBV10-3 and J usage is TRBJ2-7, with no clear D. V lost 6 bases and J 3 bases, leaving 15 bases between the germline ends. This CDR3 is built from 14 residues. Germline lookup yields CDR1 ENHRY and CDR2 SYGVKD. CDR3 amino acids: CAIRKEPGFYEQYF. CDR3 nucleotides: TGTGCCATCAGAAAAGAACCCGGGTTCTACGAGCAGTACTTC.

The rearrangement links TRBV9 to TRBJ2-5, with 12 bases that match TRBD2. Per germline, CDR1 SGDLS and CDR2 YYNGEE. The CDR3 runs to 18 residues. J was trimmed by 4 bases and V by 3 bases; bases with no gene match: 13. In DNA form, the CDR3 reads TGTGCCAGCAGCGCCGACCCGACTAGCGGGAGTGCCGGAGAGACCCAGTACTTC. This gives the protein CASSADPTSGSAGETQYF.

V gene TRBV7-3 combines with J gene TRBJ2-1; TRBD2 is a possible D gene (6 bases). Per germline, CDR1 SGHTA and CDR2 FQGTGA. The CDR3 has 13 amino acids. The V and J ends lost 5 bases and 6 bases respectively, with 11 bases between them. The CDR3, as DNA: TGTGCCAGCAGCCGGGCCGGGGGCAATGAGCAGTTCTTC. This sequence encodes CASSRAGGNEQFF.

The genes are TRBV30 and TRBJ2-7, with D uncertain. Germline loops: CDR1 GTSNPN, CDR2 SVGIG (reference sequence). This CDR3 is 14 amino acids long. The V and J ends lost 1 base and 3 bases respectively, with 13 bases between them. The CDR3 protein is CAWSDEEPNYEQYF. CDR3 DNA sequence: TGTGCCTGGAGTGACGAGGAGCCAAACTACGAGCAGTACTTC.

This clone was seen once. The chain employs TRBV6-5 and TRBJ2-4; either TRBD1 or TRBD2 may supply D (5 bases each). Germline CDR1 MNHEY, CDR2 SVGAGI. Trimming shortened V by 4 bases and J by 0 bases, and 13 bases separated the two germline ends. The CDR3 totals 16 residues. The CDR3 is CASSSSRGLAKNIQYF. The CDR3 DNA sequence: TGTGCCAGCAGTTCCTCGAGGGGCTTAGCCAAAAACATTCAGTACTTC.

The gene calls are TRBV3-1 (or the pseudogene TRBV3-2) and TRBJ1-5; 9 bases align to TRBD1. Germline V gene data show CDR1 as LGHDT and CDR2 as YNNKEL (reference sequence). Trimming cost V 4 bases and J 6 bases; bases outside gene matches: 7. CDR3 size: 15 residues. The CDR3 protein is CASSLRTGAGQPQHF. The DNA for the CDR3 is TGTGCCAGCAGCCTGCGGACAGGGGCGGGTCAGCCCCAGCATTTT.

The chain has TRBV6-5 and TRBJ2-1; D gene unclear. The CDR3 loop spans 15 amino acids. V lost 0 bases and J lost 0, with 6 bases in between. The germline V gene has CDR1 MNHEY and CDR2 SVGAGI. The CDR3 is CASSYSDSSYNEQFF. The CDR3 region has the DNA TGTGCCAGCAGTTACTCGGATAGCTCCTACAATGAGCAGTTCTTC.

The rearrangement joins TRBV19 to TRBJ2-1; D not resolved. V lost 3 bases and J lost 0, with 15 bases in between. This CDR3 comprises 17 residues. The germline CDR1 and CDR2 sequences are LNHDA and SQIVND (reference sequence). For the CDR3, the DNA is TGTGCCAGTAGTATCCTATCGACGCTCAGCTCCTACAATGAGCAGTTCTTC. Protein sequence: CASSILSTLSSYNEQFF.

In this sample, this clone turned up a few times. V gene TRBV5-5 combines with J gene TRBJ2-7, with TRBD1 matching 8 bases. There are 14 residues in the CDR3. Germline CDR1 and CDR2: SGHKS and YYEKEE (reference sequence). The J segment lost 2 bases and the V segment lost 1 base, leaving 2 bases of the junction unmatched. CDR3 sequence reads: CASSLTGGAYEQYF. CDR3 bases: TGTGCCAGCAGCTTGACAGGGGGTGCCTACGAGCAGTACTTC.

The rearrangement joins TRBV28 to TRBJ2-7; maybe TRBD1 (5 bases). This CDR3 is built from 12 residues. V shed 2 bases and J shed 4 bases, with 6 bases lying between them. The germline CDR1 and CDR2 sequences are MDHEN and SYDVKM. The CDR3 here is CASSLPGYEQYF. CDR3 in DNA: TGTGCCAGCAGTTTACCAGGGTACGAGCAGTACTTC.

The CDR3 sequence is CASSLGGSTGELFF. The DNA of the CDR3 is TGTGCCAGTTCTCTAGGGGGTAGCACCGGGGAGCTGTTTTTT. V gene TRBV9 combines with J gene TRBJ2-2; tentatively, D is TRBD1 (6 bases). CDR1 and CDR2 (germline): SGDLS, YYNGEE. The CDR3 totals 14 residues. V was pared by 8 bases and J by 4 bases, with 15 bases between.

The J gene is TRBJ2-1, the V gene TRBV27; 8 nucleotides agree with TRBD2. This CDR3 spans 15 amino acids. J gave up 9 bases and V 5 bases, and 12 bases lay outside the gene matches. The germline CDR1 and CDR2 sequences are MNHEY and SMNVEV (reference sequence). CDR3 DNA: TGTGCCAGCAGTCCCTCCCGATCCGGGAGGGGTGAGCAGTTCTTC. Translation: CASSPSRSGRGEQFF.

V gene TRBV19 combines with J gene TRBJ2-7, with TRBD2 matching over 7 bases. The CDR3 has 14 amino acids. Germline-derived CDR1 and CDR2 are LNHDA and SQIVND (reference sequence). V lost 6 bases, J lost 1 base, and 6 bases stayed unmatched. CDR3 loop: CASSSGGSSYEQYF. CDR3 bases: TGTGCCAGTAGCTCCGGCGGGAGTTCCTACGAGCAGTACTTC. Full variable domain (remainder filled in from reference TRBV19 and TRBJ2-7): DGGITQSPKYLFRKEGQNVTLSCEQNLNHDAMYWYRQDPGQGLRLIYYSQIVNDFQKGDIAEGYSVSREKKESFPLTVTSAQKNPTAFYLCASSSGGSSYEQYFGPGTRLTVT.

J is TRBJ1-6 and V is TRBV11-2, with no clear D. V was clipped by 1 base and J by 6 bases, with 7 bases between them. The CDR3 spans 14 residues. CDR1 and CDR2 from the germline V gene are SGHAT and FQNNGV. The CDR3 DNA is TGTGCCAGCAGCTTAGTTCTGGGTAATTCACCCCTCCACTTT. It yields the protein CASSLVLGNSPLHF.

This clone was seen more than once but under ten times. The chain joins TRBV5-4 to TRBJ1-4; D call uncertain. This CDR3 is built from 13 residues. The germline V gene encodes CDR1 SGHNT and CDR2 YYREEE (reference sequence). With 0 bases removed from V and 6 bases from J, the gap between germline ends came to 6 bases. CDR3 coding DNA: TGTGCCAGCAGCTTGGATAGGGATGAAAAACTGTTTTTT. This sequence encodes CASSLDRDEKLFF. Full variable domain (rest looked up from reference TRBV5-4 and TRBJ1-4): ETGVTQSPTHLIKTRGQQVTLRCSSQSGHNTVSWYQQALGQGPQFIFQYYREEENGRGNFPPRFSGLQFPNYSSELNVNALELDDSALYLCASSLDRDEKLFFGSGTQLSVL.